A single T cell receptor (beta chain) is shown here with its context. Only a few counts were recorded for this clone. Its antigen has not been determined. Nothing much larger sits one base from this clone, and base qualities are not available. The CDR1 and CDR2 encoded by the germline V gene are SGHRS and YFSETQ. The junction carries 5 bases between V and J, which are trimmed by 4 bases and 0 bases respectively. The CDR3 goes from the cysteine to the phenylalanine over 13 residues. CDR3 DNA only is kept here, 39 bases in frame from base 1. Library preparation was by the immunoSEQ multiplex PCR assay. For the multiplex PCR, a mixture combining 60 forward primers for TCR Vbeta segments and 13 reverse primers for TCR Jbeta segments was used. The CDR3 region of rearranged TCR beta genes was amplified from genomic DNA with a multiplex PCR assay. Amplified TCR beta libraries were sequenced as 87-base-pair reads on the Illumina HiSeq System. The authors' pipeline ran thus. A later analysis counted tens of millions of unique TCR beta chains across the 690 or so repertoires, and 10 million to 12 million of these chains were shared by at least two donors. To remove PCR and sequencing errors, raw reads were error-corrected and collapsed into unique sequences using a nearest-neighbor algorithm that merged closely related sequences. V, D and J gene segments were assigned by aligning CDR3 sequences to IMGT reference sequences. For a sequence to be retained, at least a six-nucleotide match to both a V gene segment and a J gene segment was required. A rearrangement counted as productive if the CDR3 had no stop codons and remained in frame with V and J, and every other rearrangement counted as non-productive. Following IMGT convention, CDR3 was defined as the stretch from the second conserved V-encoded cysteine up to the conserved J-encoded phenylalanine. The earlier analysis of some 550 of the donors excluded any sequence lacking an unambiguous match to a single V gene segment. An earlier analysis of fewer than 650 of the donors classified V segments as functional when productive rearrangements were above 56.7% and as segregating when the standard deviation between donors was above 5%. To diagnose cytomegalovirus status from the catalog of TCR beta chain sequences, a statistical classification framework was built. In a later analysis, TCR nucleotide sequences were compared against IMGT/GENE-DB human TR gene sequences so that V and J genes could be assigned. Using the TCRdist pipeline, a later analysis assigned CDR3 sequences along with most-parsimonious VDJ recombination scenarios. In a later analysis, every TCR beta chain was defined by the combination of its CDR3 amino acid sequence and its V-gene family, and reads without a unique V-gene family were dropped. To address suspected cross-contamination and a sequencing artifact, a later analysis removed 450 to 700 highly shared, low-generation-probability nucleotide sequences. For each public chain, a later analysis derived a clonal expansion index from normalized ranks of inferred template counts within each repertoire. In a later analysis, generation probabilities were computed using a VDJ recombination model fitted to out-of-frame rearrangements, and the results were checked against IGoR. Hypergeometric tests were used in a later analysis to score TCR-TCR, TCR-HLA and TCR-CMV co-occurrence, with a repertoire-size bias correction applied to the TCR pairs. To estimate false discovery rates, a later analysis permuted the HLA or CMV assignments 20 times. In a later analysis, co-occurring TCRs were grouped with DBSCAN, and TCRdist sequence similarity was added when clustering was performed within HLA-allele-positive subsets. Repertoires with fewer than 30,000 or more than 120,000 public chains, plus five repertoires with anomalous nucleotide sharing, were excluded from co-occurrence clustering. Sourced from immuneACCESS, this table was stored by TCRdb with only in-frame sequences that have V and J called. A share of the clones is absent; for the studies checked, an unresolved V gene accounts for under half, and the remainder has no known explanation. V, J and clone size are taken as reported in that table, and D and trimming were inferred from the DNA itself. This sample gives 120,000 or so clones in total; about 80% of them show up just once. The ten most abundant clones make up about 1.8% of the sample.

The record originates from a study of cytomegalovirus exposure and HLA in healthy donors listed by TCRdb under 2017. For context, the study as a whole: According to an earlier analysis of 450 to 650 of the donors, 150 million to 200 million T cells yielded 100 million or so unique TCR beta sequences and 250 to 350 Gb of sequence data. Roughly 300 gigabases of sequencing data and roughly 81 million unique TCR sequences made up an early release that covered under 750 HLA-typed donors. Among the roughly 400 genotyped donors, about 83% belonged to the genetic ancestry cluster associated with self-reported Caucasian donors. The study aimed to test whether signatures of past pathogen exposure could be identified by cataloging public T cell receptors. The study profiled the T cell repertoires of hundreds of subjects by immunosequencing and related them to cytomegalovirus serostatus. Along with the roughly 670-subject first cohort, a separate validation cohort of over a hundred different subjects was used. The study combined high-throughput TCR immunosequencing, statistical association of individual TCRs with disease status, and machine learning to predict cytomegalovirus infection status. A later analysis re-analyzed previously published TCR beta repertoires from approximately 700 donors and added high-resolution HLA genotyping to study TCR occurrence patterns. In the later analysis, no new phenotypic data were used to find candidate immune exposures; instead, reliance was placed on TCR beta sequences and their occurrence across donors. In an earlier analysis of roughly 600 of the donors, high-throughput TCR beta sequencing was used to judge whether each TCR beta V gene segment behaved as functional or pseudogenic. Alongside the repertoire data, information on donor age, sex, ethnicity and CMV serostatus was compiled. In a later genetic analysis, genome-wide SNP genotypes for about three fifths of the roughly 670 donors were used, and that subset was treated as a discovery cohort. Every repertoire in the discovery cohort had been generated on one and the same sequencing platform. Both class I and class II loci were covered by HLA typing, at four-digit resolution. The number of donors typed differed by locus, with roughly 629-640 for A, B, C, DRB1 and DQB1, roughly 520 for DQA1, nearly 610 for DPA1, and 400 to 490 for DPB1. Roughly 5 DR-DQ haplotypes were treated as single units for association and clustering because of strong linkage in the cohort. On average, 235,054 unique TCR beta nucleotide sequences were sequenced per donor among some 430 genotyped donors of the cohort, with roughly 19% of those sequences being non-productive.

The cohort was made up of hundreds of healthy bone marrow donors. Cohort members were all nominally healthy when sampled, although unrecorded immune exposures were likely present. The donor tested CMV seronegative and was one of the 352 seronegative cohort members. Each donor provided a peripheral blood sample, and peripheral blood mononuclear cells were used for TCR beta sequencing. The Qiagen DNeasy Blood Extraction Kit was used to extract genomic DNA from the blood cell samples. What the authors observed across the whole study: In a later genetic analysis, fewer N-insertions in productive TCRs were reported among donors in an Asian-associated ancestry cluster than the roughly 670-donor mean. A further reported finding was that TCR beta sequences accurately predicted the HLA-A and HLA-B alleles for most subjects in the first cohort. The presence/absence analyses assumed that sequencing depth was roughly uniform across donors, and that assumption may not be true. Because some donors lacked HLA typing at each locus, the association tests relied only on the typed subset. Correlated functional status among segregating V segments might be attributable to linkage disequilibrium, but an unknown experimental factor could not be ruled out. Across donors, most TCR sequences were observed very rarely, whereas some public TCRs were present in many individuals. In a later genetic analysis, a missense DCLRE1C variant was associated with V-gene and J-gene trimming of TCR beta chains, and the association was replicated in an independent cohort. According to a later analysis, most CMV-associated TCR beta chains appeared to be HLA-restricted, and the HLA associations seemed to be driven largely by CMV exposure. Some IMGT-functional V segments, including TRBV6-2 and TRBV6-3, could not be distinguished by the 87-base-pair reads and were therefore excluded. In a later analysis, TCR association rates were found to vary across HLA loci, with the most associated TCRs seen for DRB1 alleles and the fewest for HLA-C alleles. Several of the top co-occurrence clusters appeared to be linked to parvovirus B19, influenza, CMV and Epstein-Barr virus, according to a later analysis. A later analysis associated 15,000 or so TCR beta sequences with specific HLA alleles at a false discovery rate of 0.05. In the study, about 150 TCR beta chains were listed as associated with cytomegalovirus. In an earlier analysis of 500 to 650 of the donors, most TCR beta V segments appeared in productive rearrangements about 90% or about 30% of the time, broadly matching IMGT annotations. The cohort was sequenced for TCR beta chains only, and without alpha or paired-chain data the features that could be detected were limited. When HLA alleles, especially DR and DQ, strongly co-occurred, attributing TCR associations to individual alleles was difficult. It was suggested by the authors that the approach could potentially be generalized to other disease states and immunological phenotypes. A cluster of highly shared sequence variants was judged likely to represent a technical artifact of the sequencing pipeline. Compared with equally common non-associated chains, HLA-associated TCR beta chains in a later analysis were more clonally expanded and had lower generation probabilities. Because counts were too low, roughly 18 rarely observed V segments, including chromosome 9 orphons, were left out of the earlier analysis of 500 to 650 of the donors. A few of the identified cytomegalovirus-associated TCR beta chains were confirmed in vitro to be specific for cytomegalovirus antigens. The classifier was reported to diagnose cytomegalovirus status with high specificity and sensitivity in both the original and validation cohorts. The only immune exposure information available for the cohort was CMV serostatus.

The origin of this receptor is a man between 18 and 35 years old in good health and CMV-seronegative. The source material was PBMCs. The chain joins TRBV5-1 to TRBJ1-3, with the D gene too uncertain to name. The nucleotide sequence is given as TGCGCCAGCAGCACGGGCTCTGGAAACACCATATATTTT. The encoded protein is CASSTGSGNTIYF. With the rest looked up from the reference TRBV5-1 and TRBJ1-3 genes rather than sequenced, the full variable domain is KAGVTQTPRYLIKTRGQQVTLSCSPISGHRSVSWYQQTPGQGLQFLFEYFSETQRNKGNFPGRFSGRQFSNSRSEMNVSTLELGDSALYLCASSTGSGNTIYFGEGSWLTVV.